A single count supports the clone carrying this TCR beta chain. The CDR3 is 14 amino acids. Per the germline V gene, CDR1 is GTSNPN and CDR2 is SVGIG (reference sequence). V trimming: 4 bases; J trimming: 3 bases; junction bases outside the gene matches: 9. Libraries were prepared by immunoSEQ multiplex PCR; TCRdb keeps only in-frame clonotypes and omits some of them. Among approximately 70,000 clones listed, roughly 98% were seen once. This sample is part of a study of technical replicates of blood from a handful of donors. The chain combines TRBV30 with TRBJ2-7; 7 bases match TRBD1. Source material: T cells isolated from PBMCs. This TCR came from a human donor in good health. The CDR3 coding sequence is TGTGCCTGGAACCGGGACAGCAGTTACTACGAGCAGTACTTC. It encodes CAWNRDSSYYEQYF.